This T cell receptor (beta chain) was observed in a study of early T cells in non-severe SARS-CoV-2 infection. Study-level background: Whole-blood bulk RNA, unsorted, was sequenced, and chains were unpaired.

This clonotype was detected many times. With 0 bases removed from V and 8 bases from J, the gap between germline ends came to 8 bases. Germline CDR1 is SGHVS and CDR2 is FQNEAQ. The CDR3 is made up of 13 amino acids. cDNA molecules, individually, were tagged with unique molecular identifiers. TCRdb fed the 5' RACE reads into MiXCR, producing one record per CDR3 protein. The data contain 100,000 to 130,000 distinct CDR3 sequences, roughly 11% of them seen just once; the ten biggest clones take up 6.5% to 8%. The chain uses TRBV7-8 and TRBJ2-1; D might be TRBD1 (6 bases). This sequence originates from an adult who was a healthcare worker with PCR-confirmed SARS-CoV-2 infection or an uninfected control (not recorded which). Input material: whole blood. CDR3 loop: CASSLADSYEQFF. DNA for the CDR3: TGTGCCAGCAGCTTAGCGGACAGCTATGAGCAGTTCTTC. Full variable domain (rest looked up from reference TRBV7-8 and TRBJ2-1): GAGVSQSPRYKVAKRGQDVALRCDPISGHVSLFWYQQALGQGPEFLTYFQNEAQLDKSGLPSDRFFAERPEGSVSTLKIQRTQQEDSAVYLCASSLADSYEQFFGPGTRLTVL.